Sequencing of this T cell receptor beta chain was carried out in a study of blood T cell repertoires in COVID-19 (dated by TCRdb to between 2020 and 2021). Turning to the overall study: Samples covering the acute and convalescent phases of COVID-19 were provided by collaborators in the United States, Italy and Spain. The prospective study material was composed of cDNA or gDNA derived from T cells, B-cell-depleted T cells, or PBMCs. Subjects who had been exposed to COVID-19, were actively infected with it, or had recovered from it provided the deeply sampled blood TCRbeta repertoires that made up the dataset. The repertoires were released in a freely available public database meant as a resource for research on the immune response to SARS-CoV-2. Samples came from the ongoing ImmuneRACE study (first 160 participants) plus 1,254 subjects from 6 global collaborators. Nearly every sample came with metadata listing a de-identified subject ID, COVID-19 status, age in years and sex. Where HLA class I and class II types were available, the types were taken from metadata supplied by the sample provider, not from assay-based typing. Results and caveats for the whole study, not just this receptor: How much clinical and demographic metadata was included differed by source and by participant, and the metadata was provided uncurated.

Sequences MNHEY (CDR1) and SMNVEV (CDR2) are obtained from the germline V gene (reference sequence). Germline trimming: 8 bases from V, 5 bases from J; junction bases outside gene matches: 10. Including the terminal cysteine and phenylalanine, the CDR3 comprises 15 residues. Of the read, only the CDR3 DNA is kept; its 45 bases are in frame from base 1. TCRbeta CDR3 regions were amplified from genomic DNA using the immunoSEQ Assay, a bias-controlled multiplex PCR. In the authors' own workflow: Within the assay, amplification of reference gene primers was used to estimate how many nucleated cells each sample contained. To quantify the absolute abundance of each unique TCRbeta CDR3 rearrangement, sequence reads were collapsed and filtered. For each sample, productive Simpson clonality was calculated as the square root of Simpson's diversity index across productive rearrangements. This is the immuneACCESS table as TCRdb keeps it, with only in-frame sequences that have V and J called. A part of the clones is gone; compared with another copy, unresolved V genes explain less than half, and the rest is unexplained. Clone size and the V and J calls come from that table; the DNA yielded D and trimming. The sample table lists roughly 100,000 clones, less than 90% of them with a count of one. Jointly, the top ten make up 6.2% of the sample.

By share, this clone ranks as medium-sized (0.01 to 0.1%). Its specific antigen is unknown. No quality values exist for individual bases; no much larger clone is one base distant. Each collaborating institution followed its own protocols to collect whole blood in K2EDTA tubes. Collaborator samples were shipped for TCRbeta analysis as frozen whole blood, isolated PBMCs, or DNA extracted from either sample type. The sequenced sample was peripheral blood. The receptor's source is a human donor in a cohort sampled during active COVID-19. This chain joins TRBV27 to TRBJ2-7; TRBD1 agrees with 12 junctional bases. The encoded CDR3 is CASLPGQGAPNEQYF. The bases read TGTGCCAGCCTCCCGGGACAGGGGGCACCAAACGAGCAGTACTTC.